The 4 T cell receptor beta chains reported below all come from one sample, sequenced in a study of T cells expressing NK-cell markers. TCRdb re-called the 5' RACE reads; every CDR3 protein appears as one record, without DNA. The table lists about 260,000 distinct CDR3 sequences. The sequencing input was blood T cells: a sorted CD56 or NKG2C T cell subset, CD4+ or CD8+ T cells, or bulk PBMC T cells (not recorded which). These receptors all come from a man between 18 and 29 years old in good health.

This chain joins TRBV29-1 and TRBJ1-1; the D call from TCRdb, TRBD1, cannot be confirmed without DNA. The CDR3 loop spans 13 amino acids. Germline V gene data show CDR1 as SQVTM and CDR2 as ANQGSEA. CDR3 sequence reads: CSVEPQGTTEAFF.

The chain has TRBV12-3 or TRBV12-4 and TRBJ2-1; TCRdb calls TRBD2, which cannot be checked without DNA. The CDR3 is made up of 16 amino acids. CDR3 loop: CASSSNLAGLYNEQFF.

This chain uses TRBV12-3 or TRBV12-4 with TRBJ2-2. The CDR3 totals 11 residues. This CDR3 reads CASSLSGELFF.

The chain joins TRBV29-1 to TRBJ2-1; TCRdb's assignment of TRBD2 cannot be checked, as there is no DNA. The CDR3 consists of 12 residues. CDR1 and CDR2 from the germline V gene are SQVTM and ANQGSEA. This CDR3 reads CSVDGGGNEQFF.